This entry lists 11 T cell receptor beta chains sequenced from one sample in a study of blood T cell repertoires in COVID-19 (dated by TCRdb to 2018 to 2021). Library preparation employed the immunoSEQ multiplex PCR assay. TCRdb carries this immuneACCESS record with in-frame sequences only. Its versions omit some clonotypes, under half of them owing to an unresolved V gene in the studies checked, with the rest unexplained. The sample table records approximately 180,000 clones; approximately 80% of these occur just once. Around 5.5% of the sample goes to the ten largest clones. Sequencing was carried out using PBMCs or T cells enriched from blood (not recorded which). These receptor sequences come from a woman in her sixties or seventies with acute COVID-19.

The table lists this clone with a few counts. This chain connects TRBV7-9 to TRBJ1-2, with TRBD1 identical over 12 bases. Germline CDR1 and CDR2: SEHNR and FQNEAQ (reference sequence). This CDR3 spans 13 amino acids. V shed 5 bases, J shed 10 bases, and the junction held 5 bases outside the gene matches. CDR3 protein: CASSRGTGGVYTF. In DNA form, the CDR3 reads TGTGCCAGCAGCCGAGGGACAGGGGGCGTCTACACCTTC.

The chain has TRBV10-2 and TRBJ2-3; 7 nucleotides line up with TRBD2. The CDR3 loop spans 14 amino acids. The trim removed 6 bases at V and 2 bases at J, leaving 5 bases unmatched. Germline assignment: CDR1 WSHSY and CDR2 SAAADI. The CDR3 reads CASRLAENTDTQYF. The CDR3 coding sequence is TGCGCCAGCAGGCTAGCGGAAAACACAGATACGCAGTATTTT.

This chain connects TRBV29-1 to TRBJ1-2, with 7 bases lining up with TRBD1. With V trimmed by 5 bases and J by 8 bases, 17 bases remained unmatched. CDR3 length: 15 residues. Germline V gene lookup returns CDR1 SQVTM and CDR2 ANQGSEA. The CDR3 here is CSVRSHLTGERGYTF. DNA for the CDR3: TGCAGCGTTCGAAGCCACCTAACAGGGGAAAGAGGCTACACCTTC.

This chain connects TRBV7-2 to TRBJ2-7; TRBD1 matches at 8 bases. The V segment lost 5 bases and the J segment 6 bases; nucleotides outside the gene matches: 12. This CDR3 contains 15 residues. From germline, CDR1 is SGHTA and CDR2 FQGNSA. This CDR3 reads CASSPGQGKIGEQYF. DNA of the CDR3: TGTGCCAGCAGCCCCGGACAGGGCAAAATCGGCGAGCAGTACTTC.

V is TRBV12-3 or TRBV12-4 and J is TRBJ1-5; D is ambiguous. Trimming stripped 9 bases from V and 2 bases from J, with 8 bases between. The CDR3 consists of 12 residues. CDR3 sequence: CASSRGNQPQHF. CDR3 coding DNA: TGTGCCAGTAGTCGGGGCAATCAGCCCCAGCATTTT.

This clone was counted only a few times. The gene calls are TRBV3-1 (or the pseudogene TRBV3-2) and TRBJ2-2; 9 bases agree with TRBD1. Per germline, CDR1 LGHDT and CDR2 YNNKEL (reference sequence). There are 16 residues in the CDR3. Losses at the gene ends were 6 bases for V and 5 bases for J; bases not matched to a gene: 10. CDR3 region: CASRDYRGPGTGELFF. The CDR3 DNA reads as TGTGCCAGCAGGGATTACAGGGGGCCGGGAACCGGGGAGCTGTTTTTT.

The chain links TRBV15 to TRBJ2-2; D is possibly TRBD1 (5 bases). The CDR3 is 14 amino acids. Germline values: CDR1 LNHNV, CDR2 YYDKDF (reference sequence). With 2 bases removed from V and 1 base from J, the gap between germline ends came to 5 bases. The CDR3 protein is CATSRQGNTGELFF. CDR3 DNA sequence: TGTGCCACCAGCAGACAGGGGAACACCGGGGAGCTGTTTTTT.

This chain uses TRBV11-2 with TRBJ1-1, with 7 bases that match TRBD1. After removal of 3 bases from V and 3 bases from J, the junction contained 13 bases not matched to a gene. This CDR3 spans 17 amino acids. Germline V gene lookup returns CDR1 SGHAT and CDR2 FQNNGV. The CDR3 region has the DNA TGTGCCAGCAGCTTCTTGAGGGGGCACCGGCGGGACACTGAAGCTTTCTTT. Residues: CASSFLRGHRRDTEAFF.

The rearrangement uses TRBV11-2 and TRBJ2-3; unclear D gene. Deletions cut 7 bases from V and 4 bases from J, with 6 bases between. The CDR3 spans 11 residues. From germline, CDR1 is SGHAT and CDR2 FQNNGV. The CDR3 is CASTRSDTQYF. CDR3 nucleotides: TGTGCCAGCACCCGTTCAGATACGCAGTATTTT.

The chain carries TRBV2 and TRBJ1-3; no definite D call. Germline V gene lookup returns CDR1 SNHLY and CDR2 FYNNEI. Deletions cut 8 bases from V and 0 bases from J, with 8 bases between. The CDR3 contains 13 residues. The CDR3 here is CASRLSSGNTIYF. In nucleotides, the CDR3 is TGTGCCAGCCGACTCAGCTCTGGAAACACCATATATTTT.

The CDR3 sequence is CASNADRVMLLGAFF. The CDR3 nucleotides are TGTGCCAGCAACGCCGACAGGGTGATGTTGCTAGGAGCTTTCTTT. The chain uses TRBV6-5 and TRBJ1-1; TRBD1 matches 7 bases. The CDR3 is 15 residues long. The J segment lost 10 bases and the V segment lost 7 bases, leaving 18 bases of the junction unmatched. Per the germline V gene, CDR1 is MNHEY and CDR2 is SVGAGI.